This is a list of T cell receptor beta chains from one sample in a study of follicular helper T cells after annual influenza vaccination. Sequenced by immunoSEQ multiplex PCR; TCRdb stores in-frame clones only, minus some. The sample contains 11,000 to 15,000 clones, 84% of which appear only once. This material consisted of CXCR5- memory CD4+ T cells sorted from blood, taken on the day of influenza vaccination. All receptors derive from an adult who received the influenza vaccine. Each CDR3 is given with its conserved first and last residue. The D gene is left open where the match is weak. Only some rows state a clone size, as once, few, many or a class for expanded clones.

D gene: NA; J gene: TRBJ2-3; clone size: NA; V gene: TRBV4-1; CDR3 length: 15; CDR3 protein: CASSQDVFTPRVEDF; CDR3 DNA: TGCGCCAGCAGCCAAGATGTTTTTACCCCCCGCGTCGAGGATTTT
D gene: NA; J gene: TRBJ2-2; clone size: NA; V gene: TRBV5-1; CDR3 length: 16; CDR3 protein: CASRAAGKTDTGELFF; CDR3 DNA: TGCGCCAGCAGGGCGGCGGGGAAAACGGACACCGGGGAGCTGTTTTTT
D gene: NA; J gene: TRBJ1-1; clone size: once; V gene: TRBV6-6; CDR3 length: 15; CDR3 protein: CASSYSTGVRSEAFF; CDR3 DNA: TGTGCCAGCAGTTACTCGACCGGGGTTAGGTCTGAAGCTTTCTTT
D gene: NA; J gene: TRBJ1-1; clone size: NA; V gene: TRBV4-1; CDR3 length: 17; CDR3 protein: CASSQEPKKRRNTEAFF; CDR3 DNA: TGCGCCAGCAGCCAAGAACCAAAAAAAAGAAGGAACACTGAAGCTTTCTTT
D gene: NA; J gene: TRBJ1-2; clone size: NA; V gene: TRBV6-6; CDR3 length: 14; CDR3 protein: CASRDTGENYGYTF; CDR3 DNA: TGTGCCAGCAGGGACACCGGAGAGAACTATGGCTACACCTTC
D gene: NA; J gene: TRBJ1-1; clone size: once; V gene: TRBV2; CDR3 length: 13; CDR3 protein: CASGAEWNTEAFF; CDR3 DNA: TGTGCCAGCGGGGCAGAATGGAACACTGAAGCTTTCTTT
D gene: NA; J gene: TRBJ1-5; clone size: NA; V gene: TRBV5-1; CDR3 length: 13; CDR3 protein: CASSPQGNQPQHF; CDR3 DNA: TGCGCCAGCAGCCCGCAGGGGAATCAGCCCCAGCATTTT
D gene: NA; J gene: TRBJ2-1; clone size: NA; V gene: TRBV2; CDR3 length: 13; CDR3 protein: CASRRRVGDEQFF; CDR3 DNA: TGTGCCAGCCGTCGTCGCGTGGGAGATGAGCAGTTCTTC
D gene: NA; J gene: TRBJ2-5; clone size: NA; V gene: TRBV2; CDR3 length: 11; CDR3 protein: CASSERDTMDF; CDR3 DNA: TGTGCCAGCAGTGAGAGGGACACAATGGACTTC
D gene: TRBD2; J gene: TRBJ2-1; clone size: NA; V gene: TRBV5-1; CDR3 length: 14; CDR3 protein: CASSQGRGGHEQFF; CDR3 DNA: TGCGCCAGCAGCCAAGGGCGGGGGGGCCATGAGCAGTTCTTC
D gene: NA; J gene: TRBJ2-3; clone size: NA; V gene: TRBV18; CDR3 length: 13; CDR3 protein: CASSPGAADTQYF; CDR3 DNA: TGTGCCAGCTCACCAGGGGCGGCTGATACGCAGTATTTT
D gene: TRBD2; J gene: TRBJ2-5; clone size: once; V gene: TRBV7-2; CDR3 length: 13; CDR3 protein: CASQRGGLETQYF; CDR3 DNA: TGTGCCAGTCAGCGGGGGGGCCTAGAGACCCAGTACTTC
D gene: NA; J gene: TRBJ1-3; clone size: NA; V gene: TRBV28; CDR3 length: 12; CDR3 protein: CASSLNGDTIYF; CDR3 DNA: TGTGCCAGCAGTTTAAACGGGGACACCATATATTTT
D gene: NA; J gene: TRBJ2-1; clone size: NA; V gene: TRBV7-7; CDR3 length: 15; CDR3 protein: CASIPLGEAYNEQFF; CDR3 DNA: TGTGCCAGCATTCCCCTAGGGGAAGCCTACAATGAGCAGTTCTTC
D gene: NA; J gene: TRBJ1-1; clone size: NA; V gene: TRBV19; CDR3 length: 13; CDR3 protein: CASSMKSNTEAFF; CDR3 DNA: TGTGCCAGTAGTATGAAGTCGAACACTGAAGCTTTCTTT
D gene: TRBD2; J gene: TRBJ2-3; clone size: NA; V gene: TRBV25-1; CDR3 length: 17; CDR3 protein: CASSFSLGLVRADTQYF; CDR3 DNA: TGTGCCAGCAGTTTCTCCCTCGGACTAGTCAGAGCAGATACGCAGTATTTT
D gene: NA; J gene: TRBJ2-5; clone size: NA; V gene: TRBV4-1; CDR3 length: 15; CDR3 protein: CASSQGLVLQETQYF; CDR3 DNA: TGCGCCAGCAGCCAAGGGTTGGTCTTGCAAGAGACCCAGTACTTC
D gene: NA; J gene: TRBJ2-3; clone size: NA; V gene: TRBV11-3; CDR3 length: 15; CDR3 protein: CASSLGTGPADTQYF; CDR3 DNA: TGTGCCAGCAGCCTCGGAACAGGCCCTGCAGATACGCAGTATTTT
D gene: TRBD1; J gene: TRBJ1-1; clone size: NA; V gene: TRBV6-5; CDR3 length: 15; CDR3 protein: CASSYRTGTNTEAFF; CDR3 DNA: TGTGCCAGCAGTTACAGGACAGGGACGAACACTGAAGCTTTCTTT
D gene: NA; J gene: TRBJ2-1; clone size: NA; V gene: TRBV29-1; CDR3 length: 12; CDR3 protein: CSGHLSGNEQFF; CDR3 DNA: TGCAGCGGGCACCTCTCGGGGAATGAGCAGTTCTTC
D gene: TRBD1; J gene: TRBJ1-2; clone size: NA; V gene: TRBV2; CDR3 length: 12; CDR3 protein: CASSGTGKGYTF; CDR3 DNA: TGTGCCAGCAGTGGGACAGGGAAAGGCTACACCTTC
D gene: NA; J gene: TRBJ2-2; clone size: NA; V gene: TRBV11-3; CDR3 length: 16; CDR3 protein: CASSLEYPWKTGELFF; CDR3 DNA: TGTGCCAGCAGCTTAGAATATCCCTGGAAAACCGGGGAGCTGTTTTTT
D gene: NA; J gene: TRBJ1-2; clone size: NA; V gene: TRBV28; CDR3 length: 12; CDR3 protein: CAGKDPLGGYTF; CDR3 DNA: TGTGCCGGAAAGGACCCCTTGGGGGGCTACACCTTC
D gene: NA; J gene: TRBJ2-5; clone size: NA; V gene: TRBV19; CDR3 length: 15; CDR3 protein: CASSPLTGRGETQYF; CDR3 DNA: TGTGCCAGTAGTCCCCTCACAGGGAGGGGAGAGACCCAGTACTTC
D gene: TRBD1; J gene: TRBJ1-6; clone size: NA; V gene: TRBV6-6; CDR3 length: 15; CDR3 protein: CASSSLAGGNSPLHF; CDR3 DNA: TGTGCCAGCAGTTCGTTGGCAGGGGGTAATTCACCCCTCCACTTT
D gene: TRBD2; J gene: TRBJ2-1; clone size: NA; V gene: TRBV29-1; CDR3 length: 15; CDR3 protein: CSVEGWVAGGGEQFF; CDR3 DNA: TGCAGCGTTGAAGGGTGGGTAGCGGGGGGGGGAGAGCAGTTCTTC
D gene: TRBD2; J gene: TRBJ2-7; clone size: few; V gene: TRBV5-4; CDR3 length: 16; CDR3 protein: CASRVLKRGAPYEQYF; CDR3 DNA: TGTGCCAGCAGGGTTCTTAAGCGGGGGGCCCCCTACGAGCAGTACTTC
D gene: NA; J gene: TRBJ2-3; clone size: NA; V gene: TRBV11-2; CDR3 length: 16; CDR3 protein: CASSLGFSELTDTQYF; CDR3 DNA: TGTGCCAGCAGCTTAGGATTTAGCGAGCTCACAGATACGCAGTATTTT
D gene: NA; J gene: TRBJ2-5; clone size: NA; V gene: TRBV7-9; CDR3 length: 12; CDR3 protein: CASSQPPGPQYF; CDR3 DNA: TGTGCCAGCAGCCAGCCCCCGGGCCCCCAGTACTTC
D gene: TRBD1; J gene: TRBJ1-4; clone size: NA; V gene: TRBV19; CDR3 length: 15; CDR3 protein: CASSRSGTGNEKLFF; CDR3 DNA: TGTGCCAGTAGTAGATCCGGGACAGGGAATGAAAAACTGTTTTTT
D gene: NA; J gene: TRBJ1-2; clone size: NA; V gene: TRBV21-1; CDR3 length: 14; CDR3 protein: CASSKARGLIGYTF; CDR3 DNA: TGTGCCAGCAGCAAAGCCAGGGGCCTTATTGGCTACACCTTC
D gene: TRBD1; J gene: TRBJ1-2; clone size: NA; V gene: TRBV20-1; CDR3 length: 11; CDR3 protein: CSETGNYGYTF; CDR3 DNA: TGCAGTGAGACAGGGAACTATGGCTACACCTTC
D gene: TRBD2; J gene: TRBJ2-2; clone size: once; V gene: TRBV19; CDR3 length: 15; CDR3 protein: CASIPRGGNTGELFF; CDR3 DNA: TGTGCCAGTATCCCCCGGGGGGGAAACACCGGGGAGCTGTTTTTT
D gene: NA; J gene: TRBJ1-1; clone size: NA; V gene: TRBV28; CDR3 length: 15; CDR3 protein: CASSSRVGVNTEAFF; CDR3 DNA: TGTGCCAGCAGTTCTCGGGTTGGAGTGAACACTGAAGCTTTCTTT
D gene: NA; J gene: TRBJ2-1; clone size: NA; V gene: TRBV18; CDR3 length: 14; CDR3 protein: CASSPSSDYNEQFF; CDR3 DNA: TGTGCCAGCTCACCATCCTCAGACTACAATGAGCAGTTCTTC
D gene: TRBD2; J gene: TRBJ2-2; clone size: NA; V gene: TRBV2; CDR3 length: 17; CDR3 protein: CASKERGGTRSTGELFF; CDR3 DNA: TGTGCCAGCAAGGAGCGGGGGGGAACGAGGAGCACCGGGGAGCTGTTTTTT
D gene: TRBD2; J gene: TRBJ2-5; clone size: NA; V gene: TRBV30; CDR3 length: 15; CDR3 protein: CAWSVLAGGPETQYF; CDR3 DNA: TGTGCCTGGAGTGTACTGGCGGGGGGGCCAGAGACCCAGTACTTC
D gene: NA; J gene: TRBJ1-6; clone size: NA; V gene: TRBV27; CDR3 length: 16; CDR3 protein: CASSSPLRGQSSPLHF; CDR3 DNA: TGTGCCAGCAGTTCTCCCCTTCGGGGGCAGAGTTCACCCCTCCACTTT
D gene: TRBD1; J gene: TRBJ2-7; clone size: NA; V gene: TRBV27; CDR3 length: 15; CDR3 protein: CASSPHRGPTREQYF; CDR3 DNA: TGTGCCAGCAGTCCCCACAGGGGGCCTACCAGGGAGCAGTACTTC
D gene: NA; J gene: TRBJ1-6; clone size: few; V gene: TRBV7-2; CDR3 length: 14; CDR3 protein: CASSLRQGESPLHF; CDR3 DNA: TGTGCCAGCAGCTTAAGGCAGGGCGAGTCACCCCTCCACTTT
D gene: NA; J gene: TRBJ2-7; clone size: NA; V gene: TRBV4-3; CDR3 length: 14; CDR3 protein: CASSRGTDSYEQYF; CDR3 DNA: TGCGCCAGCAGCCGCGGGACAGACTCCTACGAGCAGTACTTC
D gene: NA; J gene: TRBJ2-1; clone size: NA; V gene: TRBV7-2; CDR3 length: 14; CDR3 protein: CASSLAPDYNEQFF; CDR3 DNA: TGTGCCAGCAGCTTAGCACCGGATTACAATGAGCAGTTCTTC
D gene: TRBD2; J gene: TRBJ2-3; clone size: once; V gene: TRBV2; CDR3 length: 17; CDR3 protein: CASSELRLARNTDTQYF; CDR3 DNA: TGTGCCAGCAGTGAGTTAAGACTAGCGAGGAACACAGATACGCAGTATTTT
D gene: NA; J gene: TRBJ2-2; clone size: once; V gene: TRBV28; CDR3 length: 14; CDR3 protein: CASRPSLNTGELFF; CDR3 DNA: TGTGCCAGCCGTCCCAGCCTGAACACCGGGGAGCTGTTTTTT
D gene: TRBD2; J gene: TRBJ2-2; clone size: NA; V gene: TRBV7-2; CDR3 length: 15; CDR3 protein: CASSLGLAGTGELFF; CDR3 DNA: TGTGCCAGCAGCTTGGGACTAGCGGGGACCGGGGAGCTGTTTTTT